The rows below give T cell receptor beta chains drawn from one sample of a study of T cell responses to AZD1222 COVID-19 vaccine. Only in-frame clones appear in the TCRdb table, and some are missing; sequencing was by immunoSEQ multiplex PCR. The table records roughly 190,000 clones, just over 90% of them present only once. The sample was peripheral blood, taken on day 0 of AZD1222 vaccination. The source of these receptors is an adult in good health. Each CDR3 is given without its conserved first and last residue. The D gene is left open where the match is weak.

-,TRBV5-4,ASSLPSGARAEAF
TRBD2,TRBV14,ASSLPGLAGGIEQY
-,TRBV10-2,ASSEPGPEAF
-,TRBV2,ASREAVSTGELF
TRBD1,TRBV3-1/TRBV3-2,ASSQGGQGARRGYT
TRBD1,TRBV5-4,ASSYTGVDTEAF
-,TRBV3-1/TRBV3-2,ASSKGSDTEAF
-,TRBV6-4,ASSEKPSLGAEAF
-,TRBV5-6,ASSLDRLKAF
-,TRBV6-5,ASRAYQDTEAF
-,TRBV6-5,ASRITRTVGTQY
-,TRBV5-5,ASSLGPGEYSPLH
-,TRBV30,AWSVRRETQY
TRBD1,TRBV27,ASSSRQGSSQPQH
TRBD1,TRBV10-2,ASSGGQTGDYGYT
-,TRBV19,ASRGRGLAF
TRBD2,TRBV6-5,ASSYSGLPKKTQY
-,TRBV5-1,ASSLITGPSGYT
-,TRBV9,ASSEELADTQY
TRBD1,TRBV10-3,AINYRGREDGYT
TRBD1,TRBV10-3,AISDPGQGPGETQY
TRBD1,TRBV7-6,ASSPRDRGSSDGYT
-,TRBV30,AWNRVKGEQY
-,TRBV5-1,ASSLEGTQPQH
-,TRBV27,ARGGFHEQY
TRBD2,TRBV10-1,ASSEPSGGSDTQY